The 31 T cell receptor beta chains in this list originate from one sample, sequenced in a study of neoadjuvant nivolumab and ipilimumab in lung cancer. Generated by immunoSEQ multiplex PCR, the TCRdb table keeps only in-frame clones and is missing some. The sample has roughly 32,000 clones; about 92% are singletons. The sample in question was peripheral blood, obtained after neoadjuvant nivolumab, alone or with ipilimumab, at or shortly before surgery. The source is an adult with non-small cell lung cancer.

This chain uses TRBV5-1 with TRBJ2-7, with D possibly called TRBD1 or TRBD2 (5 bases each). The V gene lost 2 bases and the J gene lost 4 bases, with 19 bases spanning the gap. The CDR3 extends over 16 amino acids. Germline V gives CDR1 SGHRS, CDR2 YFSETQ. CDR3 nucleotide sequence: TGCGCCAGCAGCTTTCTCCCCCGGGACGGCTCGTACGAGCAGTACTTC. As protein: CASSFLPRDGSYEQYF.

Here the CDR3 reads CASSSTPRNYGYTF. The CDR3 DNA sequence: TGTGCCAGCAGCTCCACCCCTCGTAACTATGGCTACACCTTC. The chain recombines TRBV7-2 with TRBJ1-2; D ambiguous. V lost 4 bases, J lost 1 base, and 10 bases lay in between. Germline V CDR1 and CDR2: SGHTA, FQGNSA. The CDR3 totals 14 residues.

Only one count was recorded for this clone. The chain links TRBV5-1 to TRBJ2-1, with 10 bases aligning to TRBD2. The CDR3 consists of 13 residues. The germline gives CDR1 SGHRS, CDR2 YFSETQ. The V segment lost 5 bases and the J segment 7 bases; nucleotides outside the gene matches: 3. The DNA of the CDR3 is TGCGCCAGCAGAGCGACTAGCGGGAATGAGCAGTTCTTC. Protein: CASRATSGNEQFF.

The CDR3 sequence is CASRPRGPNQPQHF. In DNA, the CDR3 is TGTGCCAGCAGACCAAGGGGGCCCAATCAGCCCCAGCATTTT. The rearrangement uses TRBV6-5 and TRBJ1-5; TRBD1 aligns across 7 bases. Unmatched junction bases numbered 5, after V lost 6 bases and J lost 3 bases. This CDR3 spans 14 amino acids. The germline V gene encodes CDR1 MNHEY and CDR2 SVGAGI.

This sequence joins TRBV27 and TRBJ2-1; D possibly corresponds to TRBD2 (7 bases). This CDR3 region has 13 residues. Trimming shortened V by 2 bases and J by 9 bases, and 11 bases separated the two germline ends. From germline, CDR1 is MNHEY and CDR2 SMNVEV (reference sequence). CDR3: CASSLRGASEQFF. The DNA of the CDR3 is TGTGCCAGCAGTTTACGGGGGGCGAGTGAGCAGTTCTTC.

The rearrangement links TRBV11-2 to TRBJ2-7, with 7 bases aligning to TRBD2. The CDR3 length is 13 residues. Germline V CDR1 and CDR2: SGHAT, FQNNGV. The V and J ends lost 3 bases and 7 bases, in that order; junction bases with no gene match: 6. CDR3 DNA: TGTGCCAGCAGCTTCGGGGGGACGAGGGAGCAGTACTTC. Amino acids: CASSFGGTREQYF.

CDR3 sequence: CASSLRPGLAEDEQFF. The CDR3 nucleotides are TGTGCCAGCAGCCTAAGACCGGGACTAGCGGAAGACGAGCAGTTCTTC. This rearrangement joins TRBV7-8 to TRBJ2-1; 11 bases are a match to TRBD2. The CDR3 has 16 amino acids. CDR1 SGHVS and CDR2 FQNEAQ come from the germline V gene. After removal of 5 bases from V and 10 bases from J, the junction contained 13 bases not matched to a gene. The full variable domain, its missing parts supplied by reference TRBV7-8 and TRBJ2-1, is GAGVSQSPRYKVAKRGQDVALRCDPISGHVSLFWYQQALGQGPEFLTYFQNEAQLDKSGLPSDRFFAERPEGSVSTLKIQRTQQEDSAVYLCASSLRPGLAEDEQFFGPGTRLTVL.

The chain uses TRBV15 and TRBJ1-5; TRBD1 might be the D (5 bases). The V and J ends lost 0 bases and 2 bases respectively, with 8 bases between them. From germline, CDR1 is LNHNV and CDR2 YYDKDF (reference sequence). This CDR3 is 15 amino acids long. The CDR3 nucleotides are TGTGCCACCAGCAGAGATCAGGGTGGCAATCAGCCCCAGCATTTT. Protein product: CATSRDQGGNQPQHF.

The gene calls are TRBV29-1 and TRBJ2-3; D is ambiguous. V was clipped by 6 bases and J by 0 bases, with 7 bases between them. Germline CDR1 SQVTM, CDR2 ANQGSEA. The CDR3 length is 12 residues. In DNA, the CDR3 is TGCAGCGTCGCTTCTAGCACAGATACGCAGTATTTT. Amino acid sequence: CSVASSTDTQYF.

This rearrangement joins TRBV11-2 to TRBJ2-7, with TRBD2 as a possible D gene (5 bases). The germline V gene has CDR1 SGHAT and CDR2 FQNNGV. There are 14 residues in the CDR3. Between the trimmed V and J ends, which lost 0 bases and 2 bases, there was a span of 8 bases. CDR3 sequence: CASSLDRETYEQYF. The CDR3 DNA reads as TGTGCCAGCAGCTTAGATCGGGAAACCTACGAGCAGTACTTC.

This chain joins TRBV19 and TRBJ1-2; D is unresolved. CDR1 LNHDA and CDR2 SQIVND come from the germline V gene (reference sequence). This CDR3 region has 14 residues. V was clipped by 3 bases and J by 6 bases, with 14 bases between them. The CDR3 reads CASSILSGRHGYTF. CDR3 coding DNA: TGTGCCAGTAGTATCCTATCCGGACGCCATGGCTACACCTTC.

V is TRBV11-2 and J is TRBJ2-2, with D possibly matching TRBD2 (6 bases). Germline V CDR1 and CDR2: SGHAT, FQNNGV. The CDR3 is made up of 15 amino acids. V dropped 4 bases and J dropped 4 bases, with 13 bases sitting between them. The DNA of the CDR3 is TGTGCCAGCAGCTCGGTCAGGAGGGTCACCGGGGAGCTGTTTTTT. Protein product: CASSSVRRVTGELFF.

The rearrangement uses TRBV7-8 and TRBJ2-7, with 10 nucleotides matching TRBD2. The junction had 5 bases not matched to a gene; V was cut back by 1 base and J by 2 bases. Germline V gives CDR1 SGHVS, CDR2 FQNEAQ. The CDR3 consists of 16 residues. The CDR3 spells CASSLGVSGRPYEQYF. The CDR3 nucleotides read TGTGCCAGCAGCTTAGGTGTTAGCGGGAGGCCCTACGAGCAGTACTTC. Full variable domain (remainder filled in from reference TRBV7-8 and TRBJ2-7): GAGVSQSPRYKVAKRGQDVALRCDPISGHVSLFWYQQALGQGPEFLTYFQNEAQLDKSGLPSDRFFAERPEGSVSTLKIQRTQQEDSAVYLCASSLGVSGRPYEQYFGPGTRLTVT.

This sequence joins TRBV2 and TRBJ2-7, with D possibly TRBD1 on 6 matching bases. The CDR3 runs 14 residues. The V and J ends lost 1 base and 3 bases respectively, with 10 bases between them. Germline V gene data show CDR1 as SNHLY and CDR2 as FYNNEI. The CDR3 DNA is TGTGCCAGCAGTGAAGGGTTGACAGGCTACGAGCAGTACTTC. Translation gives CASSEGLTGYEQYF.

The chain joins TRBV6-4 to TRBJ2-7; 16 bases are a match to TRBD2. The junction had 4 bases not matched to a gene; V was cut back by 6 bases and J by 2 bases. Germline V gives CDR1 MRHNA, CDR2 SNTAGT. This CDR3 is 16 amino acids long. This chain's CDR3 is CASRTGTSGRAYEQYF. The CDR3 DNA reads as TGTGCCAGCAGAACCGGGACTAGCGGGAGGGCCTACGAGCAGTACTTC.

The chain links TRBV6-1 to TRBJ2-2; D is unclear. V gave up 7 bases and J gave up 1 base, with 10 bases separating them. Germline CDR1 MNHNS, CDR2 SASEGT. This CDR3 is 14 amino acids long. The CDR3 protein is CASTLVGNTGELFF. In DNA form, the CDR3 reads TGTGCCAGCACTCTAGTTGGGAACACCGGGGAGCTGTTTTTT.

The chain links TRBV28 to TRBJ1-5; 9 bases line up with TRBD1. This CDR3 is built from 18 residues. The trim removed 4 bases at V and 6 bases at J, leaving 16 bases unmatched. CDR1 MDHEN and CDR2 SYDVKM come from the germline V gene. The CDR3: CASSSSLGQGRRGQPQHF. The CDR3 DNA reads TGTGCCAGCAGTTCCTCCCTCGGACAGGGGCGAAGGGGTCAGCCCCAGCATTTT.

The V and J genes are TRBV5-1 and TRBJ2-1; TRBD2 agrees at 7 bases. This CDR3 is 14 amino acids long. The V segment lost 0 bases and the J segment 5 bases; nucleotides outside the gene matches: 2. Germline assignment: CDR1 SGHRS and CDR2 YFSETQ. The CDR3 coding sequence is TGCGCCAGCAGCTTGGGACTAGCCCACAATGAGCAGTTCTTC. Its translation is CASSLGLAHNEQFF.

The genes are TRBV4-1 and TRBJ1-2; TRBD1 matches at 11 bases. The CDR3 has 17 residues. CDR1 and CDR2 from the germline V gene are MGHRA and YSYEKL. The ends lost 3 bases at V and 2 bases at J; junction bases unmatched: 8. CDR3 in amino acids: CASSQRPGQGVNYGYTF. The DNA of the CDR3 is TGCGCCAGCAGCCAGCGCCCGGGACAGGGGGTCAACTATGGCTACACCTTC.

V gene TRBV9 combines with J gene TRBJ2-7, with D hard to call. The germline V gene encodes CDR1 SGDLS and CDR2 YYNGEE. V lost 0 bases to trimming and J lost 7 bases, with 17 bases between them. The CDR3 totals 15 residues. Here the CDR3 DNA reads TGTGCCAGCAGCGTAGACGGCGGCCTCCTACGGGAGCAGTACTTC. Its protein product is CASSVDGGLLREQYF.

As DNA, the CDR3 is TGTGCCAGATCCTTGGATCAACTAGCGGAAGATACGCAGTATTTT. This gives the protein CARSLDQLAEDTQYF. This chain uses TRBV5-3 with TRBJ2-3, with TRBD2 matching over 8 bases. TRBV5-3 qualifies as an ORF whose function is uncertain. The CDR3 is 15 residues long. Unmatched junction bases numbered 12, after V lost 7 bases and J lost 5 bases.

CDR3 nucleotides: TGTGCCAGCATAAGTCCCCCGGGGGGGAGTGACACTGAAGCTTTCTTT. The encoded protein is CASISPPGGSDTEAFF. V is TRBV7-9 and J is TRBJ1-1, with D perhaps matching TRBD1 (5 bases). Germline CDR1 and CDR2: SEHNR and FQNEAQ (reference sequence). The V and J ends lost 7 bases and 3 bases respectively, with 21 bases between them. The CDR3 covers 16 residues.

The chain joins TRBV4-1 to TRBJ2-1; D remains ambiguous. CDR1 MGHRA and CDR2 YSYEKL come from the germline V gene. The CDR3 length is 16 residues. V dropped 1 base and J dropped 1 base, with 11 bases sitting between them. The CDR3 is CASSQVDLFSYNEQFF. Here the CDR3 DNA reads TGCGCCAGCAGCCAAGTAGACTTGTTTTCCTACAATGAGCAGTTCTTC.

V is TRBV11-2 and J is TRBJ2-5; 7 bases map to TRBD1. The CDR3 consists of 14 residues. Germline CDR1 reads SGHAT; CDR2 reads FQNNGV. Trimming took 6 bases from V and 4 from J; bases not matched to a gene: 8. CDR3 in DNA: TGTGCCAGCAGTTCCACAGGGGCGGCAGAGACCCAGTACTTC. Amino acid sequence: CASSSTGAAETQYF.

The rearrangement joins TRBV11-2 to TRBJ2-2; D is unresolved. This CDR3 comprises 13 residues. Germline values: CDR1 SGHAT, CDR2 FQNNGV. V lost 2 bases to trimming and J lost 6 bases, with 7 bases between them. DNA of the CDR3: TGTGCCAGCAGCTTAAGTAGGGCCGGGGAGCTGTTTTTT. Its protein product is CASSLSRAGELFF.

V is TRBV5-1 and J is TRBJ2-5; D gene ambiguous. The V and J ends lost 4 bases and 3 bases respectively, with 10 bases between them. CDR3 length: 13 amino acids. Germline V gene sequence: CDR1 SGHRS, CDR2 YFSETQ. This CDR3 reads CASSRPPEETQYF. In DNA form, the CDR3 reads TGCGCCAGCAGCCGCCCACCTGAAGAGACCCAGTACTTC.

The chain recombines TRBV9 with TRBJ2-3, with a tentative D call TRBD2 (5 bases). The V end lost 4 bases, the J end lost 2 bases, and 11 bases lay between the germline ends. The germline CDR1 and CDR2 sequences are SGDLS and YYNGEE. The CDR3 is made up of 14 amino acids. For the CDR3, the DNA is TGTGCCAGCAGCCCACGAGGGTACACAGATACGCAGTATTTT. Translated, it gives CASSPRGYTDTQYF.

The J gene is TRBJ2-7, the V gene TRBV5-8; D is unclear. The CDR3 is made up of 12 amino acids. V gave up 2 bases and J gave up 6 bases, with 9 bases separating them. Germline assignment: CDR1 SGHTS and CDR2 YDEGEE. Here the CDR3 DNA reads TGTGCCAGCAGCTTAATTCCTGGCGAGCAGTACTTC. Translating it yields CASSLIPGEQYF.

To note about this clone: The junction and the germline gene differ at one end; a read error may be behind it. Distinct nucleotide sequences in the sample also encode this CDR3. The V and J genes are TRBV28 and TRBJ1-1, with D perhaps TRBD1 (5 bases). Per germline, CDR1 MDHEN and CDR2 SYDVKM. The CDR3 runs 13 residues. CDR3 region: CASVRGLDTEAFF. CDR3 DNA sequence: TGTGCCAGCGTGCGGGGTTTGGACACTGAAGCTTTTTTT.

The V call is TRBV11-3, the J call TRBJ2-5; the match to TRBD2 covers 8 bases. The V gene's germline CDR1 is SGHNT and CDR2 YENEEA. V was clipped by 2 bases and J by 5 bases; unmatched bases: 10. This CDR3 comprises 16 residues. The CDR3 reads CASSLRASGSTETQYF. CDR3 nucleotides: TGTGCCAGCAGCTTAAGGGCTAGCGGGTCTACGGAGACCCAGTACTTC.

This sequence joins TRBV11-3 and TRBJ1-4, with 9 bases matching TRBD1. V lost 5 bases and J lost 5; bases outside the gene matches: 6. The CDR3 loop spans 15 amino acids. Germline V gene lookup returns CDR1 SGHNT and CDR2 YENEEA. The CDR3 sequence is CASSPSDRGNEKLFF. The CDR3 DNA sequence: TGTGCCAGCAGCCCATCGGACAGGGGAAATGAAAAACTGTTTTTT. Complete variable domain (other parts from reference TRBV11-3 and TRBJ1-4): EAGVVQSPRYKIIEKKQPVAFWCNPISGHNTLYWYLQNLGQGPELLIRYENEEAVDDSQLPKDRFSAERLKGVDSTLKIQPAELGDSAVYLCASSPSDRGNEKLFFGSGTQLSVL.